This T cell receptor beta chain was captured by sequencing in a study of Graves' ophthalmopathy and Graves' hyperthyroidism. As the template, RNA transcripts were used to amplify TCR beta CDR3 regions. An opening RT-PCR round employed HTBI primers and preceded a second-round multiplex PCR. TCRdb analysed the multiplex PCR reads with MiXCR anew, one entry per CDR3 protein. The sample lists around 1,200,000 distinct CDR3 sequences; 35% to 40% were seen once. This clonotype was counted only a few times. This CDR3 has 15 amino acids. Germline CDR1 and CDR2: SGHKS and YYEKEE (reference sequence). V trimming: 5 bases; J trimming: 4 bases; junction bases outside the gene matches: 9.

The clonotype originates from an adult man with Graves' hyperthyroidism. The chain couples TRBV5-5 to TRBJ2-7; TRBD2 matches at 10 bases. Material for sequencing was peripheral blood or thyroid tissue (not recorded which). The DNA for the CDR3 is TGTGCCAGCAGTCCTCGGTCTAGCGGGAGTTACGAGCAGTACTTC. Residues: CASSPRSSGSYEQYF.